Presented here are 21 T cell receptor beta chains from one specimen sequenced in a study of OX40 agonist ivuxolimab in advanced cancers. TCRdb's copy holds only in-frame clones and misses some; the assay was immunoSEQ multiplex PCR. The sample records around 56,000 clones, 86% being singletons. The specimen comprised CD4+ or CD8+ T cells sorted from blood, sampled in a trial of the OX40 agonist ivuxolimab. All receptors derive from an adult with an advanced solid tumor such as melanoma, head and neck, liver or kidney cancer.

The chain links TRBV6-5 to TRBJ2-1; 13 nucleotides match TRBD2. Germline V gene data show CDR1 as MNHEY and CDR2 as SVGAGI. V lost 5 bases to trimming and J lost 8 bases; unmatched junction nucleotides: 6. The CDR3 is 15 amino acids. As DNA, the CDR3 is TGTGCCAGCAGTACCCGACTAGCGGGAGGATATGAGCAGTTCTTC. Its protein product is CASSTRLAGGYEQFF.

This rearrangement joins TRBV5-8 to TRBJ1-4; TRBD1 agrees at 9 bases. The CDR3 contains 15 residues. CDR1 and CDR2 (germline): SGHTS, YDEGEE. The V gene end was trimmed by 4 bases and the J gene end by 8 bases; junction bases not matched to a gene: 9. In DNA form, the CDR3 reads TGTGCCAGCAGCCTACAGGGGGCGCTCCGGGAAAAACTGTTTTTT. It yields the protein CASSLQGALREKLFF.

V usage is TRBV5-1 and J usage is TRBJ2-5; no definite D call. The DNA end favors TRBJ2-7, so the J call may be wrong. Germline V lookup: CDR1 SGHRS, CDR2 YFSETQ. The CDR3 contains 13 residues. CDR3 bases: TGCGCCAGCAGCAAGAATGACGGCCTCGAGCAGTACTTC. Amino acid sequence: CASSKNDGLEQYF.

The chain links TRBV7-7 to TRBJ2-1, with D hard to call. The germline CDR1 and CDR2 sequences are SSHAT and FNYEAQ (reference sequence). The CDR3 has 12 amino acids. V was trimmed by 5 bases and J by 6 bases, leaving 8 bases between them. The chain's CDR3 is CASSPVGNEQFF. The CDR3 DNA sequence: TGTGCCAGCAGCCCAGTGGGCAATGAGCAGTTCTTC. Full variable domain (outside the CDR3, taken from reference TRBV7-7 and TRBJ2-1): GAGVSQSPRYKVTKRGQDVTLRCDPISSHATLYWYQQALGQGPEFLTYFNYEAQPDKSGLPSDRFSAERPEGSISTLTIQRTEQRDSAMYRCASSPVGNEQFFGPGTRLTVL.

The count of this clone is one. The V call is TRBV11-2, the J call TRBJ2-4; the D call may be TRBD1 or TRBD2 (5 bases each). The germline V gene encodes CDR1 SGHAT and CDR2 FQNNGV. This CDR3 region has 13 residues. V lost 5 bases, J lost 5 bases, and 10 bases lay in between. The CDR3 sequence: CASSPGTENIQYF. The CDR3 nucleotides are TGTGCCAGCAGCCCCGGGACGGAAAACATTCAGTACTTC.

The CDR3 loop is CASSAPPANYEQYF. The CDR3 DNA reads as TGTGCCAGCAGTGCCCCACCGGCCAACTACGAGCAGTACTTC. The chain carries TRBV28 and TRBJ2-7; no clear D. Germline V gene sequence: CDR1 MDHEN, CDR2 SYDVKM. V was shortened by 5 bases and J by 3 bases, with 14 bases between the two germline ends. This CDR3 is 14 amino acids long. The full variable domain, with the rest looked up from reference TRBV28 and TRBJ2-7, is DVKVTQSSRYLVKRTGEKVFLECVQDMDHENMFWYRQDPGLGLRLIYFSYDVKMKEKGDIPEGYSVSREKKERFSLILESASTNQTSMYLCASSAPPANYEQYFGPGTRLTVT.

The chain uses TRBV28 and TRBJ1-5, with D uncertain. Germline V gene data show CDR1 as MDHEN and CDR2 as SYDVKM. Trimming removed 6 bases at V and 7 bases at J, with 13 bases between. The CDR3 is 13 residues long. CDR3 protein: CASRRTLGQPQHF. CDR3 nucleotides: TGTGCCAGCAGAAGGACTCTGGGGCAGCCCCAGCATTTT. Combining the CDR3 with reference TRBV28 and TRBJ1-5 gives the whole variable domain DVKVTQSSRYLVKRTGEKVFLECVQDMDHENMFWYRQDPGLGLRLIYFSYDVKMKEKGDIPEGYSVSREKKERFSLILESASTNQTSMYLCASRRTLGQPQHFGDGTRLSIL.

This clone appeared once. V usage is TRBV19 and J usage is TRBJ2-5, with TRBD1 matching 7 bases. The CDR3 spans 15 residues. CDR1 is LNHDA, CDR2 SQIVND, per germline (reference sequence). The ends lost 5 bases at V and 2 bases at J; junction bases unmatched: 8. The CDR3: CASSPYRGAQETQYF. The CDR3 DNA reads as TGTGCCAGTAGTCCATACAGGGGAGCTCAAGAGACCCAGTACTTC.

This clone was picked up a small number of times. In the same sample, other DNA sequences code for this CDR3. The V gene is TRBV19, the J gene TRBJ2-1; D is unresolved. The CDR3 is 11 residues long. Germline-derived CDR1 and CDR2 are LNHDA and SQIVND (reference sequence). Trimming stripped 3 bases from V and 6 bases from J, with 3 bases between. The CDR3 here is CASSILNEQFF. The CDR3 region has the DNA TGTGCCAGTAGTATCCTCAATGAGCAGTTCTTC.

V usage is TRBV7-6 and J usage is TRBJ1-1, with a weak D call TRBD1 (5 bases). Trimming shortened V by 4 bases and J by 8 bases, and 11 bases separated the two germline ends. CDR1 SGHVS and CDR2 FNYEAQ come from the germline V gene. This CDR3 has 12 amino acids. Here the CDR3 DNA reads TGTGCCAGCAGCTCAGGGACCGACGAAGCTTTCTTT. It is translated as CASSSGTDEAFF.

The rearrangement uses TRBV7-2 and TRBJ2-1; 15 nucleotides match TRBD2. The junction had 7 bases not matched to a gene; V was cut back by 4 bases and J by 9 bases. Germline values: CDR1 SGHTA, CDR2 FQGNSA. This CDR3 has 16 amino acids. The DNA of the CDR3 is TGTGCCAGCAGCTCCCAATCGGGACTAGCGGGAGGTGAGCAGTTCTTC. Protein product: CASSSQSGLAGGEQFF.

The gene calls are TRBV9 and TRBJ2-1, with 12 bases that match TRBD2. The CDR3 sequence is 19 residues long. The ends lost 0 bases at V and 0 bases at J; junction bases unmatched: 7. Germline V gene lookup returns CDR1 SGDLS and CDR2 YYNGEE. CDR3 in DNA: TGTGCCAGCAGCGTAGCTACAGGGACTAGCGGGTACTCCTACAATGAGCAGTTCTTC. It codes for CASSVATGTSGYSYNEQFF.

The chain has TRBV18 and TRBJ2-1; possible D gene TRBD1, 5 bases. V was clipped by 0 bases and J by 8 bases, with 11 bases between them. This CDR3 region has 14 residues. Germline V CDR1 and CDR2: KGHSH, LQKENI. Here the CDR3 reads CASSPPNRGDEQFF. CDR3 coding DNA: TGTGCCAGCTCACCACCGAATAGGGGTGATGAGCAGTTCTTC.

The CDR3 reads CASSVGTTGGESYNEQFF. The CDR3 nucleotides read TGTGCCAGCAGCGTAGGGACGACAGGGGGCGAATCCTACAATGAGCAGTTCTTC. This chain connects TRBV9 to TRBJ2-1; 10 nucleotides line up with TRBD1. The CDR3 contains 18 residues. CDR1 and CDR2 from the germline V gene are SGDLS and YYNGEE. V trimming: 0 bases; J trimming: 1 base; junction bases outside the gene matches: 7.

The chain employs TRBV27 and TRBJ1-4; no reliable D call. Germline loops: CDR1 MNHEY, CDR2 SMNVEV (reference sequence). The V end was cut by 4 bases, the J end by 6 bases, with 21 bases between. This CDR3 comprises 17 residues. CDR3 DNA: TGTGCCAGCAGTTCATTAACGGGCCTCCTAGAGGATGAAAAACTGTTTTTT. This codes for CASSSLTGLLEDEKLFF.

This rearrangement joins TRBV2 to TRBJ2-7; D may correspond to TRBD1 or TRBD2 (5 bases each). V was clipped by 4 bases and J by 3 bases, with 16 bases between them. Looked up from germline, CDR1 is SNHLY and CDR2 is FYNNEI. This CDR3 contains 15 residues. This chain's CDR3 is CASSVVRGDSYEQYF. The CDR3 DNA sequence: TGTGCCAGCAGTGTAGTACGAGGGGATAGCTACGAGCAGTACTTC. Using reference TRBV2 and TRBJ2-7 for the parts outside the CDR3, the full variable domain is EPEVTQTPSHQVTQMGQEVILRCVPISNHLYFYWYRQILGQKVEFLVSFYNNEISEKSEIFDDQFSVERPDGSNFTLKIRSTKLEDSAMYFCASSVVRGDSYEQYFGPGTRLTVT.

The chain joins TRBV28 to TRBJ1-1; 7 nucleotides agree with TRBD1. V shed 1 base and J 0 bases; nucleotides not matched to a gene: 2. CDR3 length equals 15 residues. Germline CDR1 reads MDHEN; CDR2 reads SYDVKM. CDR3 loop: CASSLYGTVNTEAFF. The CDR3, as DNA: TGTGCCAGCAGTTTATACGGGACAGTGAACACTGAAGCTTTCTTT.

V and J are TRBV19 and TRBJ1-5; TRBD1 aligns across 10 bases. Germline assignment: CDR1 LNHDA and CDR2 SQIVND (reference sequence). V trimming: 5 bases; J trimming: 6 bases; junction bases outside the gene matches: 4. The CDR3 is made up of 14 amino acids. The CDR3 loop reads CASSLGDRGQPQHF. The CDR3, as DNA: TGTGCCAGTAGTCTCGGGGACAGGGGTCAGCCCCAGCATTTT.

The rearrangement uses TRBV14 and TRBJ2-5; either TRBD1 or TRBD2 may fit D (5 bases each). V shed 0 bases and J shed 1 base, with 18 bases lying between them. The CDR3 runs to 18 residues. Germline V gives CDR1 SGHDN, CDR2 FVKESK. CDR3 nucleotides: TGTGCCAGCAGCCAAGATTGGGGGATTCTCCTCTCCCAAGAGACCCAGTACTTC. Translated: CASSQDWGILLSQETQYF.

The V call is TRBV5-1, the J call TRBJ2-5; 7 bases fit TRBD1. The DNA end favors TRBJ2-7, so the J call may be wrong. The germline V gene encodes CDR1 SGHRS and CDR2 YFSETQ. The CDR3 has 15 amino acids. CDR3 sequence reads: CASSETGRVHYEQYF. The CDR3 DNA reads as TGCGCCAGCAGTGAGACAGGGAGAGTCCACTACGAGCAGTACTTC.

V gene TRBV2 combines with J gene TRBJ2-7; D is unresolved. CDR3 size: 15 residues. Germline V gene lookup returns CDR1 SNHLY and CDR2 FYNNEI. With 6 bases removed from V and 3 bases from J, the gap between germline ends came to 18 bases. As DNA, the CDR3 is TGTGCCAGCAGGGTGGATAAAAACGCGATCTACGAGCAGTACTTC. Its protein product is CASRVDKNAIYEQYF.